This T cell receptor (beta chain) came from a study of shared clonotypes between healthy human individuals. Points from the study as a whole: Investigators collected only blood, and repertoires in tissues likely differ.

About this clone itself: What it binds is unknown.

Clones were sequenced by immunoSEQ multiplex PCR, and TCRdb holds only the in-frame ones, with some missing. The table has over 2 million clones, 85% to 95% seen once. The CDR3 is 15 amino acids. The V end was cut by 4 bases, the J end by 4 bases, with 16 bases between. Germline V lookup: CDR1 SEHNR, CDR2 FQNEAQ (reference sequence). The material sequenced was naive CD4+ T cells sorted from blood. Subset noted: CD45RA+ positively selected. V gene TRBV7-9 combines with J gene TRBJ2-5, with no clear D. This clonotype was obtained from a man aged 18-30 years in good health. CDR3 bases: TGTGCCAGCAGCTCAACCCGGGCCCAAGGAGAGACCCAGTACTTC. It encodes CASSSTRAQGETQYF.